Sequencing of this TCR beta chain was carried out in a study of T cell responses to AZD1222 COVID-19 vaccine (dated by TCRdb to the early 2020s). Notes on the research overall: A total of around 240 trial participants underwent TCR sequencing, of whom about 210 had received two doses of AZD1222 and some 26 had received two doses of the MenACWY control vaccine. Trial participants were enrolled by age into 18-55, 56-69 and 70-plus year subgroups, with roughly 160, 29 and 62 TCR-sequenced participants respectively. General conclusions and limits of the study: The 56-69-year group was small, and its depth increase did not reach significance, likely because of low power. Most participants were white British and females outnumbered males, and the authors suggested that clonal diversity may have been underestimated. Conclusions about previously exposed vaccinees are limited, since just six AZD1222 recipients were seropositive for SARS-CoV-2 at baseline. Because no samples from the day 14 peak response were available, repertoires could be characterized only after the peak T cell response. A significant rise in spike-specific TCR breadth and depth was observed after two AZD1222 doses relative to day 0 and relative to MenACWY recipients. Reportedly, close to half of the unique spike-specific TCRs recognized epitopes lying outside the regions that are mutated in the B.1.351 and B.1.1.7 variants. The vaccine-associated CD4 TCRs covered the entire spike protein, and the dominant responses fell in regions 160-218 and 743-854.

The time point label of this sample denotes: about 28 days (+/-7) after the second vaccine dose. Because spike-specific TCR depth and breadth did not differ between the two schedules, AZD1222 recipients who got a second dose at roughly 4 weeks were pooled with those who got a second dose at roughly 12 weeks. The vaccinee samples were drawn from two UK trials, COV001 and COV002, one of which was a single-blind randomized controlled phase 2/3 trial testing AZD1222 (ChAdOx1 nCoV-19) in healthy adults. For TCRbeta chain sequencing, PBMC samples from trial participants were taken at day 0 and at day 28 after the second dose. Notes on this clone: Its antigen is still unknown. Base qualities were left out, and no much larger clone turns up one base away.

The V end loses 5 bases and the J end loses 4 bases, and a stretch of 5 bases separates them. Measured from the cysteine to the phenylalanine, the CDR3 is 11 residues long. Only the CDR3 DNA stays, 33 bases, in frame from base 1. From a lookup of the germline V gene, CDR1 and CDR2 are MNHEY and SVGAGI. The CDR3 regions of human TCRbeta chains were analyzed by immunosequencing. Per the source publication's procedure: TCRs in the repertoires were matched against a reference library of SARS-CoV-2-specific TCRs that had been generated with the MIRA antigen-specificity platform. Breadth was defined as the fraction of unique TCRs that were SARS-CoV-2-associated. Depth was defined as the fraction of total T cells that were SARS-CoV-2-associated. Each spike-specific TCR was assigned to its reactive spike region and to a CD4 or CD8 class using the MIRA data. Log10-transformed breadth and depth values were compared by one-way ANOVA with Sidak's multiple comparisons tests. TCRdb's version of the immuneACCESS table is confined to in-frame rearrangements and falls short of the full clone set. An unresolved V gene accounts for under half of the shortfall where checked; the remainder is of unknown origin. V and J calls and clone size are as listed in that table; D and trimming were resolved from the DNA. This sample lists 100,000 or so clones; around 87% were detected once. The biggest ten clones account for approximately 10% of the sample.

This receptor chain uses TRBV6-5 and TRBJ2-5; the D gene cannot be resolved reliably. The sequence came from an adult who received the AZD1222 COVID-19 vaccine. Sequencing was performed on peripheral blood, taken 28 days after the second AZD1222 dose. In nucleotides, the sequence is TGTGCCAGCAGTAAGGGAGAGACCCAGTACTTC. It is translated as CASSKGETQYF.